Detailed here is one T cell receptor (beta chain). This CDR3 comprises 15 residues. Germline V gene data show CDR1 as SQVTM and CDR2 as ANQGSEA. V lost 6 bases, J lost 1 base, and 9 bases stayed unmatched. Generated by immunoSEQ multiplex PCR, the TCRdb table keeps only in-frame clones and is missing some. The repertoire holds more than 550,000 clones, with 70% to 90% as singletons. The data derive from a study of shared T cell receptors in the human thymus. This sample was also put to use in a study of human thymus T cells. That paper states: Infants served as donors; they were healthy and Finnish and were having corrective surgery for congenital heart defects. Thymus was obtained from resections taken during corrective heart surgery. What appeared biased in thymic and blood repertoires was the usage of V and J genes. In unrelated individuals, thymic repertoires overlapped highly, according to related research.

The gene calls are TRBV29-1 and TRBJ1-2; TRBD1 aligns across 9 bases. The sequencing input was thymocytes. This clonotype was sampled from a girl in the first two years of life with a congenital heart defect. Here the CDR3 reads CSVPIWGQGNYGYTF. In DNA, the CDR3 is TGCAGCGTCCCCATCTGGGGACAGGGTAACTATGGCTACACCTTC.